These 10 T cell receptor beta chains were sequenced from one sample in a study of blood T cell repertoires in COVID-19. Sequencing used immunoSEQ multiplex PCR; TCRdb keeps in-frame clones, though not all of them. Here the sample spans 35,000 to 45,000 clones, 70% to 80% being singletons. The specimen was peripheral blood. All receptors come from a man in his 70s with active or convalescent COVID-19.

The gene calls are TRBV6-5 and TRBJ1-3, with TRBD1 identical over 8 bases. There are 14 residues in the CDR3. V lost 5 bases to trimming and J lost 4 bases; unmatched junction nucleotides: 4. CDR1 is MNHEY and CDR2 is SVGAGI in the germline V gene. For the CDR3, the DNA is TGTGCCAGCAGTCCAGGGGGCGCGGGAAACACCATATATTTT. Amino acid sequence: CASSPGGAGNTIYF.

The chain links TRBV7-9 to TRBJ2-5; TRBD2 matches 8 bases. Germline V gives CDR1 SEHNR, CDR2 FQNEAQ (reference sequence). CDR3 length: 13 residues. V lost 5 bases and J lost 7; bases outside the gene matches: 6. The CDR3 DNA reads as TGTGCCAGCAGCCCGGGACGGGAGGGGACCCAGTACTTC. Translated, it gives CASSPGREGTQYF.

V gene TRBV2 combines with J gene TRBJ1-3; 9 bases match TRBD1. CDR1 SNHLY and CDR2 FYNNEI come from the germline V gene. V lost 5 bases to trimming and J lost 3 bases; unmatched junction nucleotides: 8. CDR3 length: 16 amino acids. CDR3 in DNA: TGTGCCAGCAGTTCCAGGACAGGGGTTGTTGGAAACACCATATATTTT. Its protein product is CASSSRTGVVGNTIYF.

The chain combines TRBV7-3 with TRBJ2-3; maybe TRBD1 (6 bases). Trimming left V 1 base short and J 5 bases short, with 7 bases between. CDR1 SGHTA and CDR2 FQGTGA come from the germline V gene. This CDR3 region has 13 residues. DNA for the CDR3: TGTGCCAGCAGCTTAATAGGGGGAGATACGCAGTATTTT. Translated: CASSLIGGDTQYF.

The chain links TRBV2 to TRBJ1-1; D is unresolved. In germline, CDR1 is SNHLY, CDR2 FYNNEI. This CDR3 comprises 15 residues. V was shortened by 4 bases and J by 0 bases, with 12 bases between the two germline ends. The CDR3 DNA reads TGTGCCAGCAGTGGAGAGAGTGCCATGAACACTGAAGCTTTCTTT. Protein product: CASSGESAMNTEAFF.

The chain employs TRBV30 and TRBJ1-2; 7 bases agree with TRBD1. Trimming cost V 8 bases and J 8 bases; bases outside gene matches: 17. Germline V lookup: CDR1 GTSNPN, CDR2 SVGIG (reference sequence). CDR3 length equals 14 residues. The CDR3 is CALRRQGTEYGYTF. The CDR3 coding sequence is TGTGCCCTCCGGCGACAGGGTACTGAGTACGGCTACACCTTC.

The chain links TRBV7-2 to TRBJ2-1, with no clear D. CDR1 is SGHTA and CDR2 is FQGNSA in the germline V gene. This CDR3 region has 12 residues. With 5 bases removed from V and 9 bases from J, the gap between germline ends came to 11 bases. This chain's CDR3 is CASSRREAEQFF. The CDR3 DNA is TGTGCCAGCAGCCGGAGAGAGGCTGAGCAGTTCTTC.

V and J are TRBV28 and TRBJ1-2; D unclear. The CDR3 sequence is 12 residues long. Trimming pared 6 bases from V and 3 bases from J, leaving 8 bases between. Per germline, CDR1 MDHEN and CDR2 SYDVKM. CDR3 protein: CASSPSDYGYTF. For the CDR3, the DNA is TGTGCCAGCAGCCCTTCGGACTATGGCTACACCTTC.

This rearrangement joins TRBV12-5 to TRBJ1-2, with TRBD1 identical over 8 bases. The CDR3 is made up of 13 amino acids. Trimming took 6 bases from V and 6 from J; bases not matched to a gene: 6. The germline CDR1 and CDR2 sequences are LGHNT and FRNRAP. CDR3 DNA: TGTGCTAGTGGCCCGGGACAGGCTGATGGCTACACCTTC. Translated, it gives CASGPGQADGYTF.

This chain links TRBV3-1 (or the pseudogene TRBV3-2) with TRBJ1-4; 9 nucleotides agree with TRBD1. CDR1 is LGHDT and CDR2 is YNNKEL in the germline V gene (reference sequence). The CDR3 is 14 residues long. The junction had 6 bases not matched to a gene; V was cut back by 3 bases and J by 10 bases. The CDR3 nucleotides read TGTGCCAGCAGCCAGGGACAGGGCAGAGGAAAACTGTTTTTT. Translating gives CASSQGQGRGKLFF.